A selection of T cell receptor beta chains follows, all from one sample in a study of T cell responses to AZD1222 COVID-19 vaccine. Assay used: immunoSEQ multiplex PCR; TCRdb lists only in-frame clones, some missing. The profile shows about 140,000 clones, about 93% of them singletons. Sample: peripheral blood, taken 28 days after the second AZD1222 dose. The receptors shown here come from an adult who received the AZD1222 COVID-19 vaccine. Each CDR3 is given with its conserved first and last residue. Fields, in order: CDR3 length, V gene, J gene, clone size, D gene, CDR3 DNA, CDR3 protein. A D gene is named only where the DNA matches it firmly. The size field is filled for only some rows; it gives once, few, many or a size class.

length: 16
V: TRBV9
J: TRBJ2-1
size: NA
D: TRBD1
DNA: TGTGCCAGCAGCATAGCCGGGACAGGGGGAAACAATGAGCAGTTCTTC
CDR3: CASSIAGTGGNNEQFF

length: 12
V: TRBV12-5
J: TRBJ2-1
size: NA
D: TRBD1
DNA: TGTGCTAGTGGAGGCGCCGGGACAGGGTCGTTCTTC
CDR3: CASGGAGTGSFF

length: 15
V: TRBV5-1
J: TRBJ1-6
size: NA
D: NA
DNA: TGCGCCAGCATGAGGGGGGGCGGATATAATTCACCCCTCCACTTT
CDR3: CASMRGGGYNSPLHF

length: 14
V: TRBV7-2
J: TRBJ2-7
size: NA
D: NA
DNA: TGTGCCAGCAGCCCCGGCTGGATCCCCCACGAGCAGTACTTC
CDR3: CASSPGWIPHEQYF

length: 14
V: TRBV6-5
J: TRBJ1-1
size: NA
D: TRBD1
DNA: TGTGCCAGCAGCCTTCTTGGACAGGCAATGGGGGCTTTCTTT
CDR3: CASSLLGQAMGAFF

length: 14
V: TRBV7-2
J: TRBJ2-7
size: NA
D: TRBD2
DNA: TGTGCCAGCAGCTCTAGCGGGGCCTCCTACGAGCAGTACTTC
CDR3: CASSSSGASYEQYF

length: 14
V: TRBV19
J: TRBJ1-1
size: NA
D: NA
DNA: TGTGCCAGTAGTATTGGGGGGGCGAACACTGAAGCTTTCTTT
CDR3: CASSIGGANTEAFF

length: 13
V: TRBV18
J: TRBJ1-5
size: NA
D: NA
DNA: TGTGCCAGCTCACCCACGGAGAATCAGCCCCAGCATTTT
CDR3: CASSPTENQPQHF

length: 16
V: TRBV27
J: TRBJ2-3
size: NA
D: TRBD2
DNA: TGTGCCAGCAGTTTTTCCCTAGCGGGAGGGTTCGATACGCAGTATTTT
CDR3: CASSFSLAGGFDTQYF

length: 17
V: TRBV5-1
J: TRBJ1-4
size: NA
D: NA
DNA: TGCGCCAGCAGCTTGGGGGTGCTACCAGCAACTAATGAAAAACTGTTTTTT
CDR3: CASSLGVLPATNEKLFF

length: 16
V: TRBV25-1
J: TRBJ1-6
size: once
D: NA
DNA: TGTGCCAGCAGGTGGGCCTCGGGCACCTATAATTCACCCCTCCACTTT
CDR3: CASRWASGTYNSPLHF

length: 14
V: TRBV29-1
J: TRBJ1-1
size: NA
D: NA
DNA: TGCAGCGTCTCCCTAACCGGGGGGAACACTGAAGCTTTCTTT
CDR3: CSVSLTGGNTEAFF

length: 18
V: TRBV2
J: TRBJ2-4
size: NA
D: TRBD2
DNA: TGTGCCAGCAGTGCTGCGGGGGGGCTAATCTCGTCCAAAAACATTCAGTACTTC
CDR3: CASSAAGGLISSKNIQYF

length: 18
V: TRBV5-1
J: TRBJ1-3
size: NA
D: TRBD1
DNA: TGCGCCAGCAGCTTAGGGGGCGGACGACAGCACTCTGGAAACACCATATATTTT
CDR3: CASSLGGGRQHSGNTIYF

length: 15
V: TRBV6-5
J: TRBJ1-3
size: NA
D: NA
DNA: TGTGCCAGCAGCGACCCACCGACCGGAGGAAACACCATATATTTT
CDR3: CASSDPPTGGNTIYF

length: 14
V: TRBV5-4
J: TRBJ1-4
size: NA
D: NA
DNA: TGTGCCAGCAGCGCCGACAGGCTTAATGAAAAACTGTTTTTT
CDR3: CASSADRLNEKLFF

length: 15
V: TRBV3-1/TRBV3-2
J: TRBJ2-1
size: NA
D: TRBD1
DNA: TGTGCCAGCAGCCAAGCAGGGGGCGCGGGAAATGAGCAGTTCTTC
CDR3: CASSQAGGAGNEQFF

length: 17
V: TRBV5-4
J: TRBJ2-7
size: NA
D: NA
DNA: TGTGCCAGCAGCTTGGCCCGAGGGGGAGAGGCCACCTACGAGCAGTACTTC
CDR3: CASSLARGGEATYEQYF

length: 16
V: TRBV7-9
J: TRBJ1-4
size: NA
D: NA
DNA: TGTGCCAGCAGCTTAGAAGGATATGCAACTAATGAAAAACTGTTTTTT
CDR3: CASSLEGYATNEKLFF

length: 16
V: TRBV9
J: TRBJ2-1
size: NA
D: TRBD2
DNA: TGTGCCAGCGCGAGTTTTGGGACTAGCGGGAGGTATGAGCAGTTCTTC
CDR3: CASASFGTSGRYEQFF

length: 14
V: TRBV5-5
J: TRBJ2-7
size: NA
D: NA
DNA: TGTGCCAGCAGCTTGGGGACTGGCGCCTACGAGCAGTACTTC
CDR3: CASSLGTGAYEQYF

length: 13
V: TRBV5-5
J: TRBJ2-1
size: once
D: NA
DNA: TGTGCCAGCAGGACCCCCTGGGCGGATGAGCAGTTCTTC
CDR3: CASRTPWADEQFF

length: 15
V: TRBV5-1
J: TRBJ2-2
size: NA
D: NA
DNA: TGCGCCAGCAGCTTGGCCCAGCCGAACACCGGGGAGCTGTTTTTT
CDR3: CASSLAQPNTGELFF

length: 13
V: TRBV2
J: TRBJ1-1
size: NA
D: NA
DNA: TGTGCCAGCAGATCCCCAGGGGCGACTGAAGCTTTCTTT
CDR3: CASRSPGATEAFF

length: 15
V: TRBV5-1
J: TRBJ2-7
size: NA
D: TRBD1
DNA: TGCGCCAGCAGCACACCGGGACAGGGGGCTCGGGAGCAGTACTTC
CDR3: CASSTPGQGAREQYF

length: 13
V: TRBV19
J: TRBJ1-2
size: NA
D: NA
DNA: TGTGCCACATCCGGTGGGAGATACTATGGCTACACCTTC
CDR3: CATSGGRYYGYTF

length: 12
V: TRBV6-5
J: TRBJ1-2
size: NA
D: NA
DNA: TGTGCCAGCAGGCGATCAGTGGGTGGCTACACCTTC
CDR3: CASRRSVGGYTF

length: 14
V: TRBV6-5
J: TRBJ2-7
size: NA
D: TRBD2
DNA: TGTGCCAGCAGGGGACTAGCGGGGAGCCTAGAGCAGTACTTC
CDR3: CASRGLAGSLEQYF

length: 18
V: TRBV6-1
J: TRBJ2-7
size: NA
D: TRBD2
DNA: TGTGCCAGCAGTGAATCCCCTTTGGTAGCGGGGAGCTCCTACGAGCAGTACTTC
CDR3: CASSESPLVAGSSYEQYF

length: 12
V: TRBV12-3/TRBV12-4
J: TRBJ2-7
size: once
D: NA
DNA: TGTGCCAGCAGTTTCACGGCCTTCGAGCAGTACTTC
CDR3: CASSFTAFEQYF

length: 12
V: TRBV28
J: TRBJ2-1
size: NA
D: NA
DNA: TGTGCCAGCAGCCCTTATCAGAGGGAGCAGTTCTTC
CDR3: CASSPYQREQFF

length: 20
V: TRBV24-1
J: TRBJ2-4
size: NA
D: NA
DNA: TGTGCCACCAGTGATTTGAAGGGCAGGCTACGGAAATTAGCCAAAAACATTCAGTACTTC
CDR3: CATSDLKGRLRKLAKNIQYF